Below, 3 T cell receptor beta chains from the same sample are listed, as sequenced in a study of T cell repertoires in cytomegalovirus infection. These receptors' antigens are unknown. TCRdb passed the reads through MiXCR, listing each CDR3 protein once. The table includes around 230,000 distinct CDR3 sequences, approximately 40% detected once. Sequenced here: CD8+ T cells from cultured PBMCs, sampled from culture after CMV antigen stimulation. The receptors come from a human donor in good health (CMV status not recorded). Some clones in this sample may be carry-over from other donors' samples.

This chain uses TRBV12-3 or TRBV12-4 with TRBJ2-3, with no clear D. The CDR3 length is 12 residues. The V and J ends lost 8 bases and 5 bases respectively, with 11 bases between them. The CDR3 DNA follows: TGTGCCAGCGGTGGGAATCGAGATACGCAGTATTTT. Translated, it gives CASGGNRDTQYF.

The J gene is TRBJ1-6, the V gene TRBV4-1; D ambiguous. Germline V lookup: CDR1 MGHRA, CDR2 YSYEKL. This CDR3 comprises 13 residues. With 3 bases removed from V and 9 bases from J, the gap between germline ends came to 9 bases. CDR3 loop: CASSQDQSSPLHF. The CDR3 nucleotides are TGCGCCAGCAGCCAGGACCAAAGTTCACCCCTCCACTTT.

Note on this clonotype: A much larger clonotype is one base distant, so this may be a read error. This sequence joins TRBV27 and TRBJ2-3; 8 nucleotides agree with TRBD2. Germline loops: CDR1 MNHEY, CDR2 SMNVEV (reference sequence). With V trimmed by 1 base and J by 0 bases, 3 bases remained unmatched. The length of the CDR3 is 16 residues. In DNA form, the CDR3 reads TGTGCCAGCAGTTTATGGGCTAGCGGGAGCACAGATACGCAGTATTTT. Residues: CASSLWASGSTDTQYF.